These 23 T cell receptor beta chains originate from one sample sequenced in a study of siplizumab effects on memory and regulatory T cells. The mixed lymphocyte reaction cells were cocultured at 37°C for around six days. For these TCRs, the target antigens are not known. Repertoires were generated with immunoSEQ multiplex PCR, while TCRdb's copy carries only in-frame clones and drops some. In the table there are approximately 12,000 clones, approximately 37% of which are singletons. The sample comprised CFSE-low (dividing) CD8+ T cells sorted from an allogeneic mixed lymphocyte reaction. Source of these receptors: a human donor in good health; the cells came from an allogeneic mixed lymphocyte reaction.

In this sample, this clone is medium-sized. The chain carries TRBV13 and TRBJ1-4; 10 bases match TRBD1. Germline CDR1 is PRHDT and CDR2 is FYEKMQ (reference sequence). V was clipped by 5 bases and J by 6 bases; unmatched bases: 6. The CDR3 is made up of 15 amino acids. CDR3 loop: CASSALGTGDEKLFF. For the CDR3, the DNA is TGTGCCAGCAGCGCACTCGGGACAGGGGATGAAAAACTGTTTTTT.

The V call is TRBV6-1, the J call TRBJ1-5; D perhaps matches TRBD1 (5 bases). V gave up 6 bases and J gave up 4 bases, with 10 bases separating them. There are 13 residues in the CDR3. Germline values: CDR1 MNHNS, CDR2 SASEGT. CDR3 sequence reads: CASRAGTNQPQHF. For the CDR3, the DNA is TGTGCCAGCAGGGCAGGGACTAATCAGCCCCAGCATTTT.

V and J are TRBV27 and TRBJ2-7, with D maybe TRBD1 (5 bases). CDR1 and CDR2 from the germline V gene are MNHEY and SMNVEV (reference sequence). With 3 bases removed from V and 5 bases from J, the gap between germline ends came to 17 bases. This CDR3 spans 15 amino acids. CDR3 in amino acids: CASSFLGASRDEQYF. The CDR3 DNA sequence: TGTGCCAGCAGTTTCCTAGGGGCCAGCAGGGACGAGCAGTACTTC.

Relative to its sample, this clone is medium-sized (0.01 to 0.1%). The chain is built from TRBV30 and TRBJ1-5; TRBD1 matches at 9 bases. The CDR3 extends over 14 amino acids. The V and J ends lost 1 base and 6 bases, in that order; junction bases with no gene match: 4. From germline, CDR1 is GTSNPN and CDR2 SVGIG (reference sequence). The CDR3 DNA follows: TGTGCCTGGAGTGGGGGACAGGGAATTCAGCCCCAGCATTTT. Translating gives CAWSGGQGIQPQHF.

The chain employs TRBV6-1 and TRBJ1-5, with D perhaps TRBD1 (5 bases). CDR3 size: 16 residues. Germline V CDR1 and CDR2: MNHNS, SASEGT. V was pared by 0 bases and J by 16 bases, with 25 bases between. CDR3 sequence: CASSEALRVDGGWTHF. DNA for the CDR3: TGTGCCAGCAGTGAAGCGCTTCGGGTAGACGGGGGATGGACACATTTT.

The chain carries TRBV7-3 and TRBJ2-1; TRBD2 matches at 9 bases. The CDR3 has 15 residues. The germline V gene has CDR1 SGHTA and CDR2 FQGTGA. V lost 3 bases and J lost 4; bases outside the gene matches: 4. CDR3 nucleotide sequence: TGTGCCAGCAGCTTTAGCGGGAGCGCATACAATGAGCAGTTCTTC. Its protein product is CASSFSGSAYNEQFF.

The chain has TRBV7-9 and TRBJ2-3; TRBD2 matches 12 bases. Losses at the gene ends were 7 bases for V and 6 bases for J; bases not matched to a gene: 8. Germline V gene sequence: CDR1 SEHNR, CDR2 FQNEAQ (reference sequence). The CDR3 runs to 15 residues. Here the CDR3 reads CASIQLAGGWDTQYF. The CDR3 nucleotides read TGTGCCAGCATCCAACTAGCGGGAGGATGGGATACGCAGTATTTT.

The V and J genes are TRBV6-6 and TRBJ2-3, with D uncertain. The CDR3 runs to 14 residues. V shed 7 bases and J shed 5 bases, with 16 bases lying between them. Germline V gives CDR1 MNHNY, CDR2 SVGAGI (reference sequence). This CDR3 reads CASTTGEFQDTQYF. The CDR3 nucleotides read TGTGCCAGCACCACCGGAGAGTTTCAAGATACGCAGTATTTT.

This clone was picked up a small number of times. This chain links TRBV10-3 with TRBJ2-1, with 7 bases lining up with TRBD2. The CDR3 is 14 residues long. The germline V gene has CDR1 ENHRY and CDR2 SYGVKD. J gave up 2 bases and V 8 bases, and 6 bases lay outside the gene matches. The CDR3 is CAIGGGAPYNEQFF. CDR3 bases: TGTGCCATCGGCGGGGGAGCCCCCTACAATGAGCAGTTCTTC.

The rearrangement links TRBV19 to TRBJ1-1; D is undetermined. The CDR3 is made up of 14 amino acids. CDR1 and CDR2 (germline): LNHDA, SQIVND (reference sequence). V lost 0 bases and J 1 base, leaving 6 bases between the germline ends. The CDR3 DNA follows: TGTGCCAGTAGTATAGACAGCCCGAACACTGAAGCTTTCTTT. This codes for CASSIDSPNTEAFF.

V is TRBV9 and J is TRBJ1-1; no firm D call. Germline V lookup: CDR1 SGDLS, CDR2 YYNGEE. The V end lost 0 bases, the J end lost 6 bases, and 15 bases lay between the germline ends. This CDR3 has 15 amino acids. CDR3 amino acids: CASSVGSEKYSEAFF. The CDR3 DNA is TGTGCCAGCAGCGTAGGGTCAGAGAAGTACTCTGAAGCTTTCTTT.

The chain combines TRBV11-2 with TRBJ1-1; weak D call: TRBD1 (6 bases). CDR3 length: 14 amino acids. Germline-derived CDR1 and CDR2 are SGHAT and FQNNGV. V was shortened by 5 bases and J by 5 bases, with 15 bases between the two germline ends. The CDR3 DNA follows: TGTGCCAGCAGCCAAGCGGGGGGCAGTACTGAAGCTTTCTTT. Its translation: CASSQAGGSTEAFF. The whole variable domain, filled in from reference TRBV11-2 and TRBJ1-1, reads EAGVAQSPRYKIIEKRQSVAFWCNPISGHATLYWYQQILGQGPKLLIQFQNNGVVDDSQLPKDRFSAERLKGVDSTLKIQPAKLEDSAVYLCASSQAGGSTEAFFGQGTRLTVV.

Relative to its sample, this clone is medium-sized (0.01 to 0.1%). CDR3 DNA: TGTGCCAGCAGTTTATATACACTCAAAGCGGGCAATCAGCCCCAGCATTTT. Amino acids: CASSLYTLKAGNQPQHF. The chain recombines TRBV28 with TRBJ1-5; D is undetermined. The V and J ends lost 1 base and 2 bases respectively, with 15 bases between them. This CDR3 is 17 amino acids long. Looked up from germline, CDR1 is MDHEN and CDR2 is SYDVKM.

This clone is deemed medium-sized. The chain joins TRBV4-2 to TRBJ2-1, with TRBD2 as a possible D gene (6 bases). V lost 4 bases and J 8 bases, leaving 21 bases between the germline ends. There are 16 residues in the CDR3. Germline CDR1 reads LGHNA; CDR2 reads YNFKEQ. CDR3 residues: CASSLVAAREGDEQFF. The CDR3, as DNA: TGTGCCAGCAGCCTCGTCGCGGCGCGGGAAGGTGATGAGCAGTTCTTC.

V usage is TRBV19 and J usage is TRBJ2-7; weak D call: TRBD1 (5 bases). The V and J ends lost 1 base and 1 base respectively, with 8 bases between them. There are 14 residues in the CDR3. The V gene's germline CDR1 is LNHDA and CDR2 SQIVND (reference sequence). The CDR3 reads CASSIVGASYEQYF. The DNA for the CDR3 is TGTGCCAGTAGTATAGTTGGGGCGTCCTACGAGCAGTACTTC. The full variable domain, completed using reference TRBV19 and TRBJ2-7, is DGGITQSPKYLFRKEGQNVTLSCEQNLNHDAMYWYRQDPGQGLRLIYYSQIVNDFQKGDIAEGYSVSREKKESFPLTVTSAQKNPTAFYLCASSIVGASYEQYFGPGTRLTVT.

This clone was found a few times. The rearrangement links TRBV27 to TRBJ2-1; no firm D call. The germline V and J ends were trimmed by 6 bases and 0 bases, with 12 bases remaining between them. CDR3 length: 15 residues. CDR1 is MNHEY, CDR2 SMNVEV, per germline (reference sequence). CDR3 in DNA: TGTGCCAGCAGACATTTCTCGAGCTCCTACAATGAGCAGTTCTTC. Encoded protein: CASRHFSSSYNEQFF.

Written as DNA, the CDR3 is TGTGCCAGCAGCTTGCCCCAGTCATTACAGGGTGCGCAGTATTTT. Encoded protein: CASSLPQSLQGAQYF. The chain couples TRBV5-8 to TRBJ2-3; possibly TRBD1 for D (6 bases). From germline, CDR1 is SGHTS and CDR2 YDEGEE. This CDR3 has 15 amino acids. Trimming took 1 base from V and 10 from J, leaving 19 bases between them.

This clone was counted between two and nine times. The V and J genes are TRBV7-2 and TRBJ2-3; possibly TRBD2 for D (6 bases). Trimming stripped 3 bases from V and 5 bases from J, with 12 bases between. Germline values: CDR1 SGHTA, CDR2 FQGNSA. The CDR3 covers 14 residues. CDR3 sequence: CASSLGEEVDTQYF. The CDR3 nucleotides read TGTGCCAGCAGCTTGGGGGAGGAGGTAGATACGCAGTATTTT.

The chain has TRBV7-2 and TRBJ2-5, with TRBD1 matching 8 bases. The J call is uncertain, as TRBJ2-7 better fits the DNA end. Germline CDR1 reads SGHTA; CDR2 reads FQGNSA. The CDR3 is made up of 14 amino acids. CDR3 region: CASSASTGEYEQYF. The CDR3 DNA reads TGTGCCAGCAGCGCATCGACAGGGGAATACGAGCAGTACTTC.

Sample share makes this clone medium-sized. The CDR3 protein is CASSVDRGRNYGYTF. The DNA for the CDR3 is TGTGCCAGCAGTGTCGACAGGGGAAGGAACTATGGCTACACCTTC. The V and J genes are TRBV27 and TRBJ1-2, with 8 bases identical to TRBD1. Germline V lookup: CDR1 MNHEY, CDR2 SMNVEV (reference sequence). This CDR3 region has 15 residues. V lost 5 bases to trimming and J lost 2 bases; unmatched junction nucleotides: 7.

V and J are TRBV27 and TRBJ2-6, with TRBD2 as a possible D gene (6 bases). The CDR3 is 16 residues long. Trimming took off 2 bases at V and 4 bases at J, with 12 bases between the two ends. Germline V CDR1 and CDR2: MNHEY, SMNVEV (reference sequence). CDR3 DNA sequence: TGTGCCAGCAGTTTAATTGGGGCGGGGGGGGCCAACGTCCTGACTTTC. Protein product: CASSLIGAGGANVLTF.

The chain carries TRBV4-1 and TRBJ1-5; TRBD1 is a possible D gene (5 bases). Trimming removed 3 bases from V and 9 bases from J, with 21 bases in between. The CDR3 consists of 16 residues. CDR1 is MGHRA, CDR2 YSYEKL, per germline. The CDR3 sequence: CASSHLSRGTLLPQHF. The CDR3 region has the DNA TGCGCCAGCAGCCATCTCAGCAGAGGGACCCTTTTGCCCCAGCATTTT.

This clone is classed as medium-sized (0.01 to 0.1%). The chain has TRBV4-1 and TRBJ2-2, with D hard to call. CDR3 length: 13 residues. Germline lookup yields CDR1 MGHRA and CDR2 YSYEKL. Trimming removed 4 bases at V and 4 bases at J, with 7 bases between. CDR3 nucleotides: TGCGCCAGCAGCCCAGCTAGCACCGGGGAGCTGTTTTTT. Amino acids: CASSPASTGELFF.